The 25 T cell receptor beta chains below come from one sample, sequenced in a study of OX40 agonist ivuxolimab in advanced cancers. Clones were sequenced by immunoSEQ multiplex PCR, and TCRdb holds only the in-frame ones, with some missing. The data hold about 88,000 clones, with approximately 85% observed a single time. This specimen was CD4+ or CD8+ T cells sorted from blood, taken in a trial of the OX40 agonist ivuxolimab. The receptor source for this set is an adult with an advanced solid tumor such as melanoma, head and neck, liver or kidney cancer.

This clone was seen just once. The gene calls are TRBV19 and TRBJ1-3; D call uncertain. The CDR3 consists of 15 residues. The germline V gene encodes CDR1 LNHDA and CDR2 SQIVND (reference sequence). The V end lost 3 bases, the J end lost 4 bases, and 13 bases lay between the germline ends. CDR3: CASSIQKPGGNTIYF. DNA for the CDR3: TGTGCCAGTAGTATCCAAAAGCCGGGGGGAAACACCATATATTTT.

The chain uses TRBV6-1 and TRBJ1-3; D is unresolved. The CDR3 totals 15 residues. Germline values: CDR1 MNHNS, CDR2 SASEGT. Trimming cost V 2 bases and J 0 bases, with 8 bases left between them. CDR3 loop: CASSERWDSGNTIYF. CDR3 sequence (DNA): TGTGCCAGCAGTGAAAGGTGGGACTCTGGAAACACCATATATTTT.

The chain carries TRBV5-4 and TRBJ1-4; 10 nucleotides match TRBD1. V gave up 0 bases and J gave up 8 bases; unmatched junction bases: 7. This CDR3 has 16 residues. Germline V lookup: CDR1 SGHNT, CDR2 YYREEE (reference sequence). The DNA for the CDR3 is TGTGCCAGCAGCTTGGTGTTAGGACAGGGGGGCGAAAAACTGTTTTTT. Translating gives CASSLVLGQGGEKLFF.

CDR3 loop: CASSQQGGGYNEQFF. In DNA form, the CDR3 reads TGTGCCAGCAGCCAACAGGGGGGAGGCTACAATGAGCAGTTCTTC. This chain connects TRBV7-9 to TRBJ2-1; 8 nucleotides line up with TRBD1. Germline values: CDR1 SEHNR, CDR2 FQNEAQ (reference sequence). This CDR3 spans 15 amino acids. V lost 5 bases to trimming and J lost 3 bases; unmatched junction nucleotides: 6.

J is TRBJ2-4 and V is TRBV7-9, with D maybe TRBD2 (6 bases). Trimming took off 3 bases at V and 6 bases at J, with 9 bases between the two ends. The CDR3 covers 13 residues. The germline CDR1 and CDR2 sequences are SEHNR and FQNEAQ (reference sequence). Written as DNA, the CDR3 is TGTGCCAGCAGCTTGTACGGGGGAAACATTCAGTACTTC. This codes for CASSLYGGNIQYF.

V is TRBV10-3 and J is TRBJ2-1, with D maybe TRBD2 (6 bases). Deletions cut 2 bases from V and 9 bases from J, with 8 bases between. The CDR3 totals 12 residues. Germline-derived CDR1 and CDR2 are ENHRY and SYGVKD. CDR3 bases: TGTGCCATCAGTGAGGGGGGGTCTGAGCAGTTCTTC. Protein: CAISEGGSEQFF.

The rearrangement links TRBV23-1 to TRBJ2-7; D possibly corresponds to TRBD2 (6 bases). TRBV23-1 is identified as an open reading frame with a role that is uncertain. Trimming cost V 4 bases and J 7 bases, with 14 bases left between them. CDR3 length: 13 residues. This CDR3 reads CASSRGNGGEQYF. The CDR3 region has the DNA TGCGCCAGCAGTCGCGGGAATGGGGGGGAGCAGTACTTC.

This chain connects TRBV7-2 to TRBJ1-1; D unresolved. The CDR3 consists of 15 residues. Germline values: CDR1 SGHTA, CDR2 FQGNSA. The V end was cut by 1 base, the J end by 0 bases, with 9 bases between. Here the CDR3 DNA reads TGTGCCAGCAGCTTAGTTAGGGTTATGAACACTGAAGCTTTCTTT. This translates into CASSLVRVMNTEAFF. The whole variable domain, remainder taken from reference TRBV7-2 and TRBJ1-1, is GAGVSQSPSNKVTEKGKDVELRCDPISGHTALYWYRQSLGQGLEFLIYFQGNSAPDKSGLPSDRFSAERTGGSVSTLTIQRTQQEDSAVYLCASSLVRVMNTEAFFGQGTRLTVV.

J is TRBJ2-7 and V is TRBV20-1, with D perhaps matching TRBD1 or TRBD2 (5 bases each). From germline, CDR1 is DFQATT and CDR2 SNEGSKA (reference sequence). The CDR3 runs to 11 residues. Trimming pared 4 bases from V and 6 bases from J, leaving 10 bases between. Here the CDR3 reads CSAMGGGEQYF. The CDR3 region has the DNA TGCAGTGCTATGGGTGGGGGCGAGCAGTACTTC.

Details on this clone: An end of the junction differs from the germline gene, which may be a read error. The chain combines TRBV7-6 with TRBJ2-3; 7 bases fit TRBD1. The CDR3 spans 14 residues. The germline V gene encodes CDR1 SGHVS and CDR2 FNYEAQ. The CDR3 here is CASSLADLPPGQNF. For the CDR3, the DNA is TGTGCCAGCAGCTTAGCGGATTTGCCTCCGGGACAGAACTTT.

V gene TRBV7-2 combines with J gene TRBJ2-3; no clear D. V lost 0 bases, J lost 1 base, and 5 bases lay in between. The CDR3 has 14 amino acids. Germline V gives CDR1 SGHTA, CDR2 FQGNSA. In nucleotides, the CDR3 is TGTGCCAGCAGCTTAGCTCGCGGCACAGATACGCAGTATTTT. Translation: CASSLARGTDTQYF.

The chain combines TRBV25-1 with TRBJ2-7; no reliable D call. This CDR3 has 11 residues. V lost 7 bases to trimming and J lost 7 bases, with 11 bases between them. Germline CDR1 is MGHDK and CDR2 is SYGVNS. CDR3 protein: CASTQLREQYF. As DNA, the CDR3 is TGTGCCAGCACCCAGCTTAGGGAGCAGTACTTC.

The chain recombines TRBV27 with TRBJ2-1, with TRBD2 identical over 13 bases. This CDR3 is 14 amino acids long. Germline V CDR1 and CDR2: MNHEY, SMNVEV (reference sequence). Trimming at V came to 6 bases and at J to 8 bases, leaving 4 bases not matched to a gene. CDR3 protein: CASRRTSGSYEQFF. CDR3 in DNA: TGTGCCAGCAGGCGGACTAGCGGGAGTTATGAGCAGTTCTTC.

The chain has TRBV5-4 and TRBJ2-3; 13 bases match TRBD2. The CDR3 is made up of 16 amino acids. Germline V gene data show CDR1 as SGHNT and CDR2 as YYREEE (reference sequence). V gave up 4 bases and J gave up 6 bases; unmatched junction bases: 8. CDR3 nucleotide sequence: TGTGCCAGCAGCCAGCGACTAGCGGGAGGCGGTGATACGCAGTATTTT. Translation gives CASSQRLAGGGDTQYF.

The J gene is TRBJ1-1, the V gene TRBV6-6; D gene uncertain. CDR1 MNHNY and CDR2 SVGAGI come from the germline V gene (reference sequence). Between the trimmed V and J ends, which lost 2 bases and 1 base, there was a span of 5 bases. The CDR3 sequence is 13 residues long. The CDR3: CASSYNGNTEAFF. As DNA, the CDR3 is TGTGCCAGCAGTTACAATGGGAACACTGAAGCTTTCTTT.

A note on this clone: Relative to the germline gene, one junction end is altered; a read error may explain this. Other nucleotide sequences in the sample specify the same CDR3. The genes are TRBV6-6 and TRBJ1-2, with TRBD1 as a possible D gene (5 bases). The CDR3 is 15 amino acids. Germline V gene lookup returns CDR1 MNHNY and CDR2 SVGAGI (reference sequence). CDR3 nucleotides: TGTGCCAGCAGTTCCCTCGACAGTACAAACTATGGTTACACCTTC. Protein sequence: CASSSLDSTNYGYTF.

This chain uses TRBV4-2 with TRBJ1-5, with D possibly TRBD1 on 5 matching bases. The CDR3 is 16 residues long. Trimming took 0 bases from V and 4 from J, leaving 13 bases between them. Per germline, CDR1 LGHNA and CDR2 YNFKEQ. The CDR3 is CASSQEPGSANQPQHF. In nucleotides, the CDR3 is TGTGCCAGCAGCCAAGAACCAGGGAGTGCGAATCAGCCCCAGCATTTT.

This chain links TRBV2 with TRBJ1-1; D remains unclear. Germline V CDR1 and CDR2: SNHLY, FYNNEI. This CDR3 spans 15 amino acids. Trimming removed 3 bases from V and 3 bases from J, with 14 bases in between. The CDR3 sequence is CASSEQAGTYTEAFF. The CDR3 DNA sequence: TGTGCCAGCAGTGAGCAAGCAGGTACTTACACTGAAGCTTTCTTT.

CDR3 in DNA: TGTGCCAGCAGCCGAAATGTGAACTCACAGGGAAGCTCCTATAATTCACCCCTCCACTTT. It translates to CASSRNVNSQGSSYNSPLHF. The chain employs TRBV4-2 and TRBJ1-6; TRBD1 is a possible D gene (6 bases). In germline, CDR1 is LGHNA, CDR2 YNFKEQ. Trimming shortened V by 4 bases and J by 0 bases, and 22 bases separated the two germline ends. This CDR3 is built from 20 residues.

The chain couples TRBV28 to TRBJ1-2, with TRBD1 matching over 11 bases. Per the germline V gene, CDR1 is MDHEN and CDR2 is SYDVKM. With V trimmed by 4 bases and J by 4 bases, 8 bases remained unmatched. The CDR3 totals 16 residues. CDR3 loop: CASSSPDRGPSYGYTF. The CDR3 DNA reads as TGTGCCAGCAGTTCACCGGACAGGGGGCCAAGCTATGGCTACACCTTC.

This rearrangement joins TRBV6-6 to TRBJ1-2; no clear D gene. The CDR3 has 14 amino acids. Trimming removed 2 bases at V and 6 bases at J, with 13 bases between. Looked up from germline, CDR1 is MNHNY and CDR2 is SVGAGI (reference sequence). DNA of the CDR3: TGTGCCAGCAGTTACATTTCAGAAAGGGATGGCTACACCTTC. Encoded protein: CASSYISERDGYTF.

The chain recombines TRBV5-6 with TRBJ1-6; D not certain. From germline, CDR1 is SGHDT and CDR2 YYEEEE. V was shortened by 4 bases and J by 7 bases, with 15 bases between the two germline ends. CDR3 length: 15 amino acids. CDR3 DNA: TGTGCCAGCAGCCCTCGGGGATCGGCGAATTCACCCCTCCACTTT. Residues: CASSPRGSANSPLHF.

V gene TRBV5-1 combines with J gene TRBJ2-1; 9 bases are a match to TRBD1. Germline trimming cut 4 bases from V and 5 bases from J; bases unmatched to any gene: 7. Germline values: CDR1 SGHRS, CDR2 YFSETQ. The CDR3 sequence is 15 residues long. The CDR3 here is CASSAGTGPNNEQFF. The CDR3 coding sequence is TGCGCCAGCAGCGCCGGGACAGGGCCCAACAATGAGCAGTTCTTC.

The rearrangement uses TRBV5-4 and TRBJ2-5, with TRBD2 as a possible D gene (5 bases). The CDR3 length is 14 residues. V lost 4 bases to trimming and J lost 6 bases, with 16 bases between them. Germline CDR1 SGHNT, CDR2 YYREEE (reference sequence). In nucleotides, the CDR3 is TGTGCCAGCAGCAGCGGACGGTCCGGGCAGACCCAGTACTTC. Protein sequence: CASSSGRSGQTQYF.

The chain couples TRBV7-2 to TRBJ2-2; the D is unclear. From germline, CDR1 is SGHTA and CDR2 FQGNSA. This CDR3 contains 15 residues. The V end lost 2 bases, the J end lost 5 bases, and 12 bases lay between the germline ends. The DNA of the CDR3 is TGTGCCAGCAGCTTATATAGGACCACGACCGGGGAGCTGTTTTTT. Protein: CASSLYRTTTGELFF.